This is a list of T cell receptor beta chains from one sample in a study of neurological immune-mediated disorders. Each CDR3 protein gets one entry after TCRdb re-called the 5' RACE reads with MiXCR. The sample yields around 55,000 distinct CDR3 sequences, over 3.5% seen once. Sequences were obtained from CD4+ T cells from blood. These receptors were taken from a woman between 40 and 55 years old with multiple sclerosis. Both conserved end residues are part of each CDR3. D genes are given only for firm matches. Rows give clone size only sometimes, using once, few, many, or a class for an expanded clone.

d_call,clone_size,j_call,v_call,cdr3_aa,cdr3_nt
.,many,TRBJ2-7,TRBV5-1,CASSLGRDYEQYF,TGCGCCAGCAGCTTAGGCAGGGACTACGAGCAGTACTTC
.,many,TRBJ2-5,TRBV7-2,CASSSWTRQETQYF,TGTGCCAGCAGCTCTTGGACGCGACAAGAGACCCAGTACTTC
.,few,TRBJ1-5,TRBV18,CASSPGGPSNQPQHF,TGTGCCAGCTCACCAGGGGGCCCAAGCAATCAGCCCCAGCATTTT
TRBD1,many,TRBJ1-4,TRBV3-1,CASSPGQGARANEKLFF,TGTGCCAGCAGCCCGGGACAGGGGGCGCGAGCTAATGAAAAACTGTTTTTT
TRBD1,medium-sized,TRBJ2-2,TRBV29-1,CSVGRGPGELFF,TGCAGCGTGGGCAGGGGGCCGGGGGAGCTGTTTTTT
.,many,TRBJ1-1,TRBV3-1,CASGDINRESTEAFF,TGTGCCAGCGGCGATATTAACAGGGAATCCACTGAAGCTTTCTTT
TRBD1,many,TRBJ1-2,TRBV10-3,CAIRAGTGDYGYTF,TGTGCCATCAGGGCCGGGACAGGGGACTATGGCTACACCTTC
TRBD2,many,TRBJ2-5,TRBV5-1,CASSLGWTSARFGTQYF,TGCGCCAGCAGCTTGGGTTGGACTAGCGCCCGGTTTGGTACCCAGTACTTC
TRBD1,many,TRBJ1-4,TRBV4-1,CASSHSRTGGGSATNEKLFF,TGCGCCAGCAGCCATTCGAGGACAGGGGGCGGGTCGGCAACTAATGAAAAACTGTTTTTT
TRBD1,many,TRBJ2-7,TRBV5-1,CASSSGQVTYEQYF,TGCGCCAGCAGCTCGGGACAGGTCACCTACGAGCAGTACTTC
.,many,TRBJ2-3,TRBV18,CASSPRGADTQYF,TGTGCCAGCTCACCAAGGGGGGCGGATACGCAGTATTTT
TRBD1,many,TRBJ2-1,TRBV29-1,CSVAPGQTYNEQFF,TGCAGCGTTGCGCCGGGACAGACATACAATGAGCAGTTCTTC
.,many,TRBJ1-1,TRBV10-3,CAISSSQGRNTEAFF,TGTGCCATCAGTTCCTCACAGGGAAGGAACACTGAAGCTTTCTTT
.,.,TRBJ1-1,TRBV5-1,CASSLGPQGPNTEAFF,TGCGCCAGCAGCTTGGGGCCCCAGGGACCGAACACTGAAGCTTTCTTT
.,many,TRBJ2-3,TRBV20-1,CSARFRGSTDTQYF,TGCAGTGCTAGGTTTAGGGGTAGCACAGATACGCAGTATTTT
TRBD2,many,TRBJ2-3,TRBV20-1,CSARRGGSSTDTQYF,TGCAGTGCAAGACGGGGGGGTTCTAGCACAGATACGCAGTATTTT
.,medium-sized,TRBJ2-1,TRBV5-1,CASSLPSAENDEQFF,TGCGCCAGCAGCTTGCCCTCCGCCGAAAACGATGAGCAGTTCTTC
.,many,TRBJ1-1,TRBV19,CASIPARDTEAFF,TGTGCCAGTATTCCAGCCCGGGACACTGAAGCTTTCTTT
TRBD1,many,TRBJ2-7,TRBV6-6,CASRLGTGSYEQYF,TGTGCCAGCAGACTCGGGACAGGGAGCTACGAGCAGTACTTC
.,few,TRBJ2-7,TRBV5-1,CASSLVGRGYEQYF,TGCGCCAGCAGCTTGGTTGGCAGGGGTTACGAGCAGTACTTC
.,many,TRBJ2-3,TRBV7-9,CASSLALGPAPDTQYF,TGTGCCAGCAGCTTAGCTTTGGGACCAGCCCCAGATACGCAGTATTTT
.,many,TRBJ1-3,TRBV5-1,CASSLRGGEYGIYF,TGCGCCAGCAGCCTCAGGGGCGGGGAATATGGCATATATTTT
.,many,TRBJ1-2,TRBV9,CASSVTEAGTENGYTF,TGTGCCAGCAGCGTAACCGAAGCCGGGACGGAGAATGGCTACACCTTC
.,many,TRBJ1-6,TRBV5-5,CASSFGGQNSPLHF,TGTGCCAGCAGCTTTGGAGGCCAGAATTCACCCCTCCACTTT
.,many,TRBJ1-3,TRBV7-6,CASSLESDVLSGNTIYF,TGTGCCAGCAGCTTAGAATCGGATGTACTCTCTGGAAACACCATATATTTT
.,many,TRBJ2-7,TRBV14,CASSLRPSSSSSYEQYF,TGTGCCAGCAGCCTCAGACCTTCAAGTTCTAGCTCCTACGAGCAGTACTTC
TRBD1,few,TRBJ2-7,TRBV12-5,CASGLPKGQEYLYEQYF,TGTGCTAGTGGTTTGCCCAAGGGACAGGAGTACCTCTACGAGCAGTACTTC
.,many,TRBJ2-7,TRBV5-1,CASSSTFYEQYF,TGCGCCAGCAGCTCAACTTTCTACGAGCAGTACTTC
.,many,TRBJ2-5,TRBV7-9,CASSLGGLETQYF,TGTGCCAGCAGCTTAGGAGGTTTAGAGACCCAGTACTTC
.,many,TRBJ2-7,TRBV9,CASSASGKSSYEQYF,TGTGCCAGCAGCGCCTCCGGGAAGAGCTCCTACGAGCAGTACTTC
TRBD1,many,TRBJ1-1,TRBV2,CASSPRGLTEAFF,TGTGCCAGCAGTCCCAGGGGGCTCACTGAAGCTTTCTTT
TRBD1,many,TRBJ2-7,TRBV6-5,CATPGQGYEQYF,TGTGCCACCCCGGGACAGGGCTACGAGCAGTACTTC
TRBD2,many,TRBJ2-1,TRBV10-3,CAITPTREAGRNEQFF,TGTGCCATCACTCCCACCCGGGAAGCGGGGCGCAATGAGCAGTTCTTC
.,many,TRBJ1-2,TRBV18,CASSPTSTGNYGYTF,TGTGCCAGCTCACCCACTTCGACGGGTAACTATGGCTACACCTTC
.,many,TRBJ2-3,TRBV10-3,CAISGAEDTQYF,TGTGCCATCAGTGGGGCAGAAGATACGCAGTATTTT
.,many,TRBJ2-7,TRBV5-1,CASSLNPFGATGGEQYF,TGCGCCAGCAGCCTAAACCCCTTTGGAGCGACCGGTGGCGAGCAGTACTTC
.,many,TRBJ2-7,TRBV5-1,CASNHGTGAYEQYF,TGCGCCAGCAACCATGGGACCGGCGCCTACGAGCAGTACTTC
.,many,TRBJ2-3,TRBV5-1,CASSSLEPDTQYF,TGCGCCAGCAGCTCATTGGAGCCAGATACGCAGTATTTT
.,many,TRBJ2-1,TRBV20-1,CSARVRVGGNYNEQFF,TGCAGTGCTAGAGTCCGTGTCGGGGGTAACTACAATGAGCAGTTCTTC
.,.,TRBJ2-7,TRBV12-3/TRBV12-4,CASRPGHNSYEQYF,TGTGCCAGCAGGCCAGGACATAACTCCTACGAGCAGTACTTC
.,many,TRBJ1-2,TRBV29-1,CSAGEVRGNYGYTF,TGCAGCGCCGGAGAGGTTCGGGGGAACTATGGCTACACCTTC
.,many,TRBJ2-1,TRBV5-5,CASSLNELLPYNEQFF,TGTGCCAGCAGCTTGAATGAGCTCCTGCCGTACAATGAGCAGTTCTTC
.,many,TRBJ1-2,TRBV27,CASSFFGAGNYGYTF,.
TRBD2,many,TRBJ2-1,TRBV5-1,CASSWGLAGEPYNEQFF,TGCGCCAGCAGCTGGGGACTAGCGGGTGAACCGTACAATGAGCAGTTCTTC
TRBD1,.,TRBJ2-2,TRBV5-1,CASSPGTGGPTGELFF,TGCGCCAGCAGCCCGGGGACAGGGGGGCCCACCGGGGAGCTGTTTTTT
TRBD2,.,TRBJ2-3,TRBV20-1,CSARDFGAGGLSTDTQYF,TGCAGTGCTAGAGATTTCGGAGCGGGGGGACTTAGCACAGATACGCAGTATTTT
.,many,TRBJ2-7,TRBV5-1,CASSLGGGAGLDEQYF,TGCGCCAGCAGCTTGGGGGGCGGAGCCGGGTTGGACGAGCAGTACTTC
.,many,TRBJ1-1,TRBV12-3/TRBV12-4,CASSARGNTEAFF,TGTGCCAGCAGTGCCAGGGGTAACACTGAAGCTTTCTTT
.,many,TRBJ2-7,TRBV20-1,CSANGGESYEQYF,TGCAGTGCCAACGGCGGGGAGTCCTACGAGCAGTACTTC
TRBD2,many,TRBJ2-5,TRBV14,CASSLGLAGRETQYF,TGTGCCAGCAGCCTGGGACTAGCGGGGCGAGAGACCCAGTACTTC
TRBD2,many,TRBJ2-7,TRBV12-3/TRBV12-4,CASSPGRFSYEQYF,TGTGCCAGCAGCCCCGGGAGGTTCTCCTACGAGCAGTACTTC
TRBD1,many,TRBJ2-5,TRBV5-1,CASSLGTGQETQYF,TGCGCCAGCAGCTTGGGGACAGGGCAAGAGACCCAGTACTTC
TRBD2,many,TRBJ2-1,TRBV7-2,CASSLEPSGYNEQFF,TGTGCCAGCAGCTTAGAGCCTAGCGGATACAATGAGCAGTTCTTC